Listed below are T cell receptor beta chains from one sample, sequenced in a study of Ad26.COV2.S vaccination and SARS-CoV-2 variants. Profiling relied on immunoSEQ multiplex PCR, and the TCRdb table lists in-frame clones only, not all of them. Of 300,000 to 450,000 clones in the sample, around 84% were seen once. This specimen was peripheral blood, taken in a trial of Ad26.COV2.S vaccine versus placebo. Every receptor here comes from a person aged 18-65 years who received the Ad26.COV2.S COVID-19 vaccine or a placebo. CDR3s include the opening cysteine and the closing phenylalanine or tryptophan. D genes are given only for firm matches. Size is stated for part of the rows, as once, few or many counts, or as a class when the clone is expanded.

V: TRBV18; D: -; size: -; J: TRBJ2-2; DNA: TGTGCCAGCTCCCCAGGGACCGCGAACACCGGGGAGCTGTTTTTT; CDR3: CASSPGTANTGELFF
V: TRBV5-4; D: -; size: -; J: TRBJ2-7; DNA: TGTGCCAGCAGCCCCCAACCGCGCGGGGGCCACTCCTACGAGCAGTACTTC; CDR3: CASSPQPRGGHSYEQYF
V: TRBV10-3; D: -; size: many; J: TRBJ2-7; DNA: TGTGCCATTCTCCGGGGACGGACGCCTGGCTCCTACGAGCAGTACTTC; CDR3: CAILRGRTPGSYEQYF
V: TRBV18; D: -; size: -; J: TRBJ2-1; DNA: TGTGCCAGCTCACCGAGTATTTTTGAGACAGCGAGCTCCTACAATGAGCAGTTCTTC; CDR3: CASSPSIFETASSYNEQFF
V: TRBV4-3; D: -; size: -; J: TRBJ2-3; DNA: TGCGCCAGCAGCCAAGAAAGTAGGATCACAGATACGCAGTATTTT; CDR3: CASSQESRITDTQYF
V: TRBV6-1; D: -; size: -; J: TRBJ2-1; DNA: TGTGCCAGCAGTGAACTAGCCCGCGGTGAGCAGTTCTTC; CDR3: CASSELARGEQFF
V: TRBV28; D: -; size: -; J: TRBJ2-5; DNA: TGTGCCAGCAGTTTTTTAGAGACCCAGTACTTC; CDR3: CASSFLETQYF
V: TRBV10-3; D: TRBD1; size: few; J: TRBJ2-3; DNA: TGTGCCATCAGTGGAAGGGTCAGGGGGCAAGATACGCAGTATTTT; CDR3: CAISGRVRGQDTQYF
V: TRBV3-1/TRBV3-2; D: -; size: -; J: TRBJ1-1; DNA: TGTGCCAGCAGCGCAAGTTTCGACTTCGAAGCTTTCTTT; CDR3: CASSASFDFEAFF
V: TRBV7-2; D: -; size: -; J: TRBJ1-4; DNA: TGTGCCAGCAGCTTAGAGGCAGGTCTTGAAAAACTGTTTTTT; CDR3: CASSLEAGLEKLFF
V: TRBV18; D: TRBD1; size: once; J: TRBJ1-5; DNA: TGTGCCAGCTCACAACAGGGGGCAGGGGGGGACCAGCCCCAGCATTTT; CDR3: CASSQQGAGGDQPQHF
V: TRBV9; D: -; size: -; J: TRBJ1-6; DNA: TGTGCCAGCAGCGTTGGTGCAGGGAGCCATTCACCCCTCCACTTT; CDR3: CASSVGAGSHSPLHF
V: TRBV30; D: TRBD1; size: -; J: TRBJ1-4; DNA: TGTGCCTGGGGCGTACGGGACAGGGCTAATGAAAAACTGTTTTTT; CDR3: CAWGVRDRANEKLFF
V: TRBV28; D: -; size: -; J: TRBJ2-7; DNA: TGTGCCAGCAGTTTTTATACAGGACCCTACGAGCAGTACTTC; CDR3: CASSFYTGPYEQYF
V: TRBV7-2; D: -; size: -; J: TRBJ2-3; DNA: TGTGCCAGCAGCTTCGGGGGTAAGCAGTATTTT; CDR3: CASSFGGKQYF
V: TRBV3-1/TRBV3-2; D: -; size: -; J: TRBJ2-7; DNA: TGTGCCAGCAGCCAAGATCGGGAGTACCCCTACGTGCAGTACTTC; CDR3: CASSQDREYPYVQYF
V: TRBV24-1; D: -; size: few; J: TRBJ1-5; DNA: TGTGCCACCAGTACAGGATATCAGCCCCAGCATTTT; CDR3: CATSTGYQPQHF
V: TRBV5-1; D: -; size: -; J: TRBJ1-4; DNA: TGCGCCAGCGCCTCAATTGGGGCAACTAATGAAAAACTGTTTTTT; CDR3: CASASIGATNEKLFF
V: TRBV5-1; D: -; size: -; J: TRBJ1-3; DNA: TGCGCCAGCAGCTCGGGGGCAGCGGATGGAAACACCATATATTTT; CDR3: CASSSGAADGNTIYF
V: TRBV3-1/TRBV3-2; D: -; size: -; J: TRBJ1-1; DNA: TGTGCCAGCAGCCAAGAGAACCTGATGAACACTGAAGCTTTCTTT; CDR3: CASSQENLMNTEAFF
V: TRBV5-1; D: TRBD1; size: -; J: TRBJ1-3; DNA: TGCGCCAGCAGCTTGGTTCCGGGACAGGGTTCTTCGGCTGGAAACACCATATATTTT; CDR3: CASSLVPGQGSSAGNTIYF
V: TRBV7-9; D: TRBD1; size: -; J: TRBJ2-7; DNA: TGTGCCAGCAGCTTAGGCACGAACAGGGGGCTAACCTACGAGCAGTACTTC; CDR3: CASSLGTNRGLTYEQYF
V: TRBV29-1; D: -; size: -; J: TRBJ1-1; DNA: TGCAGCGTTGGAGGGATGAACACTGAAGCTTTCTTT; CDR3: CSVGGMNTEAFF
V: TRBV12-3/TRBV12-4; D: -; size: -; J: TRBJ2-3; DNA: TGTGCCAGCAGTGGTAGGGGGGCAGATACGCAGTATTTT; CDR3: CASSGRGADTQYF
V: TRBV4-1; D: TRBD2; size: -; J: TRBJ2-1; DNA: TGCGCCAGCAGCCGAGGCGGGAGTAGATACAATGAGCAGTTCTTC; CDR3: CASSRGGSRYNEQFF
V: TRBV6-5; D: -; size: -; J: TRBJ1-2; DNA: TGTGCCAGCAGTTATTTGGGGAACTATGGCTACACCTTC; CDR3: CASSYLGNYGYTF
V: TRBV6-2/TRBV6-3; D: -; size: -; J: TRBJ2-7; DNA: TGTGCCAGCAGCTATGACAGGAGGAGCTCCTACGAGCAGTACTTC; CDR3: CASSYDRRSSYEQYF
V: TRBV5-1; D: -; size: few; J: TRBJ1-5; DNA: TGCGCCAGTCGGGACATAGGCAATCAGCCCCAGCATTTT; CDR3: CASRDIGNQPQHF
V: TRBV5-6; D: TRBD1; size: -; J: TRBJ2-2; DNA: TGTGCCAGCAGACGTGGACAGGGCACGAACACCGGGGAGCTGTTTTTT; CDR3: CASRRGQGTNTGELFF
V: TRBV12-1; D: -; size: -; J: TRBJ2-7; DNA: -; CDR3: CASSFAQGSPYEQYF
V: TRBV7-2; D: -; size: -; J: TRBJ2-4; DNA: TGTGCCAGCAGCTTAGCGGGGACGCAGTATGAAAACATTCAGTACTTC; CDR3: CASSLAGTQYENIQYF
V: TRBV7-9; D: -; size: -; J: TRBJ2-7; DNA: TGTGCCAGCAGCTTAGTTGTCGGGCAAAGGCACGAGCAGTACTTC; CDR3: CASSLVVGQRHEQYF
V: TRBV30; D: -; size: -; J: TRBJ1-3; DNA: TGTGCCTGGAGTGCGGGGAGACTCTCTGGAAACACCATATATTTT; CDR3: CAWSAGRLSGNTIYF
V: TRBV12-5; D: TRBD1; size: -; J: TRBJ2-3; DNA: TGTGCTAGTGGCAGGGACAGGTCCACAGATACGCAGTATTTT; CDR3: CASGRDRSTDTQYF
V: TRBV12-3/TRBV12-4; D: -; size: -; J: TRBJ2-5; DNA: TGTGCCAGCAGTTTAGTGCTCCAAGAGACCCAGTACTTC; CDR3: CASSLVLQETQYF
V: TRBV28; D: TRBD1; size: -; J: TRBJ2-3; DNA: TGTGCCAGCAGTTTAAACGGCGGGACAGGACATACGCAGTATTTT; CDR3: CASSLNGGTGHTQYF
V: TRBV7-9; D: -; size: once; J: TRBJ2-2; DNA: TGTGCCAGCAGCTTGGGGGAAACCGGGGAGCTGTTTTTT; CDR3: CASSLGETGELFF
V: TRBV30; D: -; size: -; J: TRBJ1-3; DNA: TGTGCCTGGAGTGTGTCAGGGAGAAACACCATATATTTT; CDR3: CAWSVSGRNTIYF
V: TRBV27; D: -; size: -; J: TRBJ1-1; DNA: TGTGCCAGCAGTCGGGACACCGATGAACGGACTGAAGCTTTCTTT; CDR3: CASSRDTDERTEAFF
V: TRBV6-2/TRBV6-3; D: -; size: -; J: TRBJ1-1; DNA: TGTGCCAGCAGTAGGAGCGCCGAAGGAGCTTTCTTT; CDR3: CASSRSAEGAFF
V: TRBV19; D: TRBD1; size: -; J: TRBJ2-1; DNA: TGTGCCAGTAGTCCGACAGGGTATGGGGAGCAGTTCTTC; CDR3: CASSPTGYGEQFF
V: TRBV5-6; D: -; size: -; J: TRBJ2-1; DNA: TGTGCCAGCAGCCCGGACAGATCAAATGAGCAGTTCTTC; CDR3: CASSPDRSNEQFF
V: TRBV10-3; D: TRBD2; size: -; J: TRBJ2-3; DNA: TGTGCCATCAGTGGGACTAGCGGAAGCACAGATACGCAGTATTTT; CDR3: CAISGTSGSTDTQYF
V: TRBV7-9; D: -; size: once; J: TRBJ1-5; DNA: TGTGCCAGCAGCTTATCCTCCAGGGGTGATCAGCCCCAGCATTTT; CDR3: CASSLSSRGDQPQHF
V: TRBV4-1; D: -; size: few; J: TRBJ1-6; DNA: TGCGCCAGCAGCCAAGATGGTGGAGGGAATTCACCCCTCCACTTT; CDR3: CASSQDGGGNSPLHF
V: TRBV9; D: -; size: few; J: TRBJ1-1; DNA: TGTGCCAGCAGCGTAGGCCAGGGAAACACTGAAGCTTTCTTT; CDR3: CASSVGQGNTEAFF
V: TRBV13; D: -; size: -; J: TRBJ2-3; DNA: TGTGCCAGCAGCTTAGGGGGCACAGATACGCAGTATTTT; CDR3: CASSLGGTDTQYF
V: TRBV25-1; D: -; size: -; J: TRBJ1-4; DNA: TGTGCCAGCAGTGAAAGTCGGGGGTGGCAGCCTAATGAAAAACTGTTTTTT; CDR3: CASSESRGWQPNEKLFF
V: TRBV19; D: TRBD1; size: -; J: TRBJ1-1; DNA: TGTGCCAGCAACGGACAGGGGGCGCCGAACACTGAAGCTTTCTTT; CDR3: CASNGQGAPNTEAFF
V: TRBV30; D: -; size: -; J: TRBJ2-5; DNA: TGTGCCTGGGGTGGAGGGGGGTACCCTCAAGAGACCCAGTACTTC; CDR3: CAWGGGGYPQETQYF